A selection of T cell receptor beta chains follows, all from one sample in a study of cytomegalovirus exposure and HLA in healthy donors. The repertoire was sequenced with immunoSEQ multiplex PCR; TCRdb's copy has only in-frame clones and lacks some. In the table there are more than 95,000 clones, approximately 11% of which are singletons. Specimen: PBMCs. These receptors were taken from a man between 40 and 49 years old in good health and CMV-seropositive. Both conserved end residues are part of each CDR3. The D gene is left open where the match is weak. Expanded clones are given a class, and other clones once, few, many or no size at all.

cdr3_nt cdr3_aa j_call d_call clone_size v_call
TGCAGCGCGCGTCCCGGGACAGGGACCTATGGCTACACCTTC CSARPGTGTYGYTF TRBJ1-2 TRBD1 . TRBV29-1
TGTGCCAGCAGTTTTGCCCCGGGACAGCGGAACACTGAAGCTTTCTTT CASSFAPGQRNTEAFF TRBJ1-1 TRBD1 few TRBV27
TGCGCCAGCAGAAACAGGGACCAACCTGGAAACACCATATATTTT CASRNRDQPGNTIYF TRBJ1-3 . few TRBV5-1
TGTGCCAGCAGTTCCCTAGCGGGAGTCAGGGAGACCCAGTACTTC CASSSLAGVRETQYF TRBJ2-5 TRBD2 . TRBV27
TGCGCCAGCAGCCAGGCCTACAGAGAAGCTTTCTTT CASSQAYREAFF TRBJ1-1 . few TRBV4-1
TGTGCCAGCAGTTTAGGGCGGGCCGGGAATCAGCCCCAGCATTTT CASSLGRAGNQPQHF TRBJ1-5 . few TRBV28
TGTGCCAGCAGCCCCCGCGGGGACCCTTATCGTGGGGTCAATCAGCCCCAGCATTTT CASSPRGDPYRGVNQPQHF TRBJ1-5 . few TRBV7-2
TGTGCCAGCAGGCGAGACAGGAGCTCCTACGAGCAGTACTTC CASRRDRSSYEQYF TRBJ2-7 . . TRBV7-2
TGCGCCAGCAGCCAAGATCATTTATCTCGGGACTCCACAGATACGCAGTATTTT CASSQDHLSRDSTDTQYF TRBJ2-3 . few TRBV4-3
TGTGCCAGCAGCCCCGGGGGGGGTCGGGAAAAACTGTTTTTT CASSPGGGREKLFF TRBJ1-4 . . TRBV6-5
TGTGCCAGCAGTTTTCTGGACAGGGGCGAGCAGTACTTC CASSFLDRGEQYF TRBJ2-7 TRBD1 . TRBV27
TGCAGCGTCGGGTACCAAGAGACCCAGTACTTC CSVGYQETQYF TRBJ2-5 . . TRBV29-1
TGTGCCAGCCGAGGACAGGGTGGCTACGAGCAGTACTTC CASRGQGGYEQYF TRBJ2-7 TRBD1 . TRBV28
TGTGCCAGCAGCCGTCTAGCGGGAGGTTACGAGCAGTACTTC CASSRLAGGYEQYF TRBJ2-7 TRBD2 . TRBV6-5
TGCGCCAGCAGCAGACTAGCGGGAGGGGAAGAGACCCAGTACTTC CASSRLAGGEETQYF TRBJ2-5 TRBD2 few TRBV5-1
TGTGCCAGCAGCCCCCCACAGGGGGACGCGCACGAGCAGTACTTC CASSPPQGDAHEQYF TRBJ2-7 TRBD1 . TRBV9
TGCGCCAGCAGTGAGTCGGATAGCGGGAGTTACGAGCAGTACTTC CASSESDSGSYEQYF TRBJ2-7 TRBD2 . TRBV10-2
TGTGCCAGCAGCCTTAGCGGGATGGAGACCCAGTACTTC CASSLSGMETQYF TRBJ2-5 TRBD2 . TRBV5-4
TGCGCCAGCAGCTTGGAGTTGGCGGGAGGCCTGACAGATACGCAGTATTTT CASSLELAGGLTDTQYF TRBJ2-3 TRBD2 . TRBV5-1
TGTGCCAGCAGCTTTGTCTCGAACACCGGGGAGCTGTTTTTT CASSFVSNTGELFF TRBJ2-2 . few TRBV5-6
TGTGCCAGCAGCTTGATGGCCCAAACTGGAAACACCATATATTTT CASSLMAQTGNTIYF TRBJ1-3 . . TRBV7-9
TGCGCCAGCAGCCCCGCGGGGGCGGCAAATCAGCCCCAGCATTTT CASSPAGAANQPQHF TRBJ1-5 . many TRBV5-1
TGTGCCATAACCGACAGAGTTAACACCGGGGAGCTGTTTTTT CAITDRVNTGELFF TRBJ2-2 . few TRBV2
TGTGCCAGCAGCACTAGAGGGGGCAGGGAAGGATATCAGCCCCAGCATTTT CASSTRGGREGYQPQHF TRBJ1-5 TRBD1 once TRBV7-2
TGTGCCAGCAGTGCCGAGGGACTAGCGGGAAGCTCCTACAATGAGCAGTTCTTC CASSAEGLAGSSYNEQFF TRBJ2-1 TRBD2 . TRBV6-4
TGCAGCGTTGAAGGGGGGCAACGGACCGGGGAGCTGTTTTTT CSVEGGQRTGELFF TRBJ2-2 . . TRBV29-1
TGTGCCAGCAGTCCCTTGGACACCAACTATGGCTACACCTTC CASSPLDTNYGYTF TRBJ1-2 . few TRBV28
TGTGCCAGCAGTTACGTGACTGGGACAGGGACCTATGGCTCCAACTTC CASSYVTGTGTYGSNF TRBJ1-2 TRBD1 . TRBV6-5
TGTGCCAGCTCCCCTAGCGTAGCGGGACCGGAGACCCAGTACTTC CASSPSVAGPETQYF TRBJ2-5 TRBD2 few TRBV18
TGCGCCAGCAGCACCTGGACAGCGAGCTCCTACAATGAGCAGTTCTTC CASSTWTASSYNEQFF TRBJ2-1 . few TRBV5-1
TGCGCCACTCTCTACGACAGGGGTCTATCCTACGAGCAGTACTTC CATLYDRGLSYEQYF TRBJ2-7 TRBD1 . TRBV10-2
TGTGCCAGCAGCGGGAAACAGGGGGCGACGGGGGAGCTGTTTTTT CASSGKQGATGELFF TRBJ2-2 TRBD1 few TRBV9
TGTGCCAGCAGCTTGGCGGGCAGGGAAGTGTCTGGCTACACCTTC CASSLAGREVSGYTF TRBJ1-2 . few TRBV5-4
TGTGCCAGTAGCCCACCGGGACAGAAAAATGAAAAACTGTTTTTT CASSPPGQKNEKLFF TRBJ1-4 TRBD1 few TRBV19
TGCGCCAGCAGCACAGGACTAGGGGGGTACGAGCAGTACTTC CASSTGLGGYEQYF TRBJ2-7 . few TRBV5-1